This entry concerns a single T cell receptor (beta chain). The sample belongs to a study of T cells in tuberculosis. Each donor contributed about 110,000 T cells on average, unsorted. J was trimmed by 6 bases and V by 6 bases; bases with no gene match: 7. CDR1 and CDR2 (germline): SGHNT, YYREEE (reference sequence). The CDR3 sequence is 13 residues long. Sequencing was performed with immunoSEQ multiplex PCR; in TCRdb, only in-frame clones are kept and a portion is missing. The sample carries roughly 33,000 clones, about nine tenths recorded once. The TCR was taken from a donor aged 5-35 years with latent tuberculosis or without tuberculosis infection. This chain connects TRBV5-4 to TRBJ2-7, with 9 bases fitting TRBD1. Sequencing used PBMCs. As DNA, the CDR3 is TGTGCCAGCAATCCCGGGACAGGGACCGAGCAGTACTTC. This encodes CASNPGTGTEQYF.